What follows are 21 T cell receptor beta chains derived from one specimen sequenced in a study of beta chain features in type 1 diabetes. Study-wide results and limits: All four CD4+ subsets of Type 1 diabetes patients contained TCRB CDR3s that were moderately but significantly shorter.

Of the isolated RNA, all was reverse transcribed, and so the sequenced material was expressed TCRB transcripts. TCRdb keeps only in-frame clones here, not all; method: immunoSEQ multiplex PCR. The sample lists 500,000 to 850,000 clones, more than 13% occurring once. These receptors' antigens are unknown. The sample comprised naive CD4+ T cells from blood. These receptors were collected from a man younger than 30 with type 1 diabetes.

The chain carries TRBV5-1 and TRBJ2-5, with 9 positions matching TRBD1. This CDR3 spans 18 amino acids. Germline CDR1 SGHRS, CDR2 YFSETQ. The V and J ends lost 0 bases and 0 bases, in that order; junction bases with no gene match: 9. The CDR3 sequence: CASSLEQGARRDQETQYF. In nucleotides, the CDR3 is TGCGCCAGCAGCTTGGAACAGGGGGCGCGAAGGGACCAAGAGACCCAGTACTTC.

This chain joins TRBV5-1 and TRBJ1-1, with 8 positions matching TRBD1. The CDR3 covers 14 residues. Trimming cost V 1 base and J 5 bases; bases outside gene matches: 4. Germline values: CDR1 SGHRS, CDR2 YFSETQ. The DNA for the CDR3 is TGCGCCAGCAGCTTGACAGGGGGGCGGACTGAAGCTTTCTTT. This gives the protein CASSLTGGRTEAFF.

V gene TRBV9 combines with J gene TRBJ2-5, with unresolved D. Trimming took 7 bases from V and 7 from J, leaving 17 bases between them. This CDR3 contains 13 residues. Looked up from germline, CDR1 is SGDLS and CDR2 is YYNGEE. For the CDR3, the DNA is TGTGCCAGCTCTGAACCTGGAAGAGGGACCCAGTACTTC. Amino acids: CASSEPGRGTQYF.

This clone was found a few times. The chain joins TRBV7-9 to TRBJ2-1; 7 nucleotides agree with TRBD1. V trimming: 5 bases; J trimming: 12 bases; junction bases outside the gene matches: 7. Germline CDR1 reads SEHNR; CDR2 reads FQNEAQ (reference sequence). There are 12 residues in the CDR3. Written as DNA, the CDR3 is TGTGCCAGCAGCAGTCCGGGACAGACGCAGTTCTTC. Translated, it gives CASSSPGQTQFF. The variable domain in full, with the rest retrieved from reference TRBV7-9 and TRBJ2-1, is DTGVSQNPRHKITKRGQNVTFRCDPISEHNRLYWYRQTLGQGPEFLTYFQNEAQLEKSRLLSDRFSAERPKGSFSTLEIQRTEQGDSAMYLCASSSPGQTQFFGPGTRLTVL.

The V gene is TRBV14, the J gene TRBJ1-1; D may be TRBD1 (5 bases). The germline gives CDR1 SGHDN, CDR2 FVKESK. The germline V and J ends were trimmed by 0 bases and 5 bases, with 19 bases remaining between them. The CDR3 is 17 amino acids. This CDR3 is CASSQDRTGDGMTEAFF. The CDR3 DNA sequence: TGTGCCAGCAGCCAAGATCGAACAGGAGACGGTATGACTGAAGCTTTCTTT.

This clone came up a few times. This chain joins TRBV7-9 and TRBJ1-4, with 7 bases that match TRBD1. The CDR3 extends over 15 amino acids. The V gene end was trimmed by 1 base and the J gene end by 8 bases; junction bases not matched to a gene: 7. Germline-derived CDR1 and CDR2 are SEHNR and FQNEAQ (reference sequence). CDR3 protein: CASSLGDREGEKLFF. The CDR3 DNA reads TGTGCCAGCAGCTTAGGTGACAGGGAAGGAGAAAAACTGTTTTTT.

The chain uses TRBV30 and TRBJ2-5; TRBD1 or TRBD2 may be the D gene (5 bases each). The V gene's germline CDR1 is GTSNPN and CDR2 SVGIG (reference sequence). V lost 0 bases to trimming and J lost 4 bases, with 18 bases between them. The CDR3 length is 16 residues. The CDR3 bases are TGTGCCTGGAGTGTGGGGGTTTTCCTGGAGAGAGAGACCCAGTACTTC. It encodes CAWSVGVFLERETQYF.

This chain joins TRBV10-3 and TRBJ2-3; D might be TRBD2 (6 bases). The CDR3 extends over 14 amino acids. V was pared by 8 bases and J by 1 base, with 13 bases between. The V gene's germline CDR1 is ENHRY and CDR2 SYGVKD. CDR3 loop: CAIRGTAGTDTQYF. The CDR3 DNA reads TGTGCCATCCGGGGGACTGCGGGCACAGATACGCAGTATTTT.

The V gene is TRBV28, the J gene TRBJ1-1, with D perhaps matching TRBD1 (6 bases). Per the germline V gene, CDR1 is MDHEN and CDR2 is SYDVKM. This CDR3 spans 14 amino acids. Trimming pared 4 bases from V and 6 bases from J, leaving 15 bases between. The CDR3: CASSSQGRSSEAFF. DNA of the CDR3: TGTGCCAGCAGTTCTCAGGGGAGAAGCTCTGAAGCTTTCTTT.

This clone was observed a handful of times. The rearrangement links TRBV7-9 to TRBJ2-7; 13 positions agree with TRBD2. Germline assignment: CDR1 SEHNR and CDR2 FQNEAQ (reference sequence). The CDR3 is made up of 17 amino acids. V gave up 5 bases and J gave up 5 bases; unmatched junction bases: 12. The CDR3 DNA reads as TGTGCCAGCAGCACGCGATCCGGGACTAGCGGGACACACGAGCAGTACTTC. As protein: CASSTRSGTSGTHEQYF.

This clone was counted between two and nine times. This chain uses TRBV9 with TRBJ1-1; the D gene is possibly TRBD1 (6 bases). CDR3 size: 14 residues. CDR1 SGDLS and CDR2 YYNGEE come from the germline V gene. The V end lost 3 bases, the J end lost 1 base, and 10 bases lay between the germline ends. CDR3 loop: CASSERGQNTEAFF. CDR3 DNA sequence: TGTGCCAGCAGCGAGCGGGGACAGAACACTGAAGCTTTCTTT.

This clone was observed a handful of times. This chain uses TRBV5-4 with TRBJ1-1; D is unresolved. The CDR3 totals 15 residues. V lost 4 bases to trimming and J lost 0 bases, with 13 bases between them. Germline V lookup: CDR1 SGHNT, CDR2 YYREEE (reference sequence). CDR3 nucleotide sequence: TGTGCCAGCAGCCATCGACAAGGGTTGAACACTGAAGCTTTCTTT. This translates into CASSHRQGLNTEAFF.

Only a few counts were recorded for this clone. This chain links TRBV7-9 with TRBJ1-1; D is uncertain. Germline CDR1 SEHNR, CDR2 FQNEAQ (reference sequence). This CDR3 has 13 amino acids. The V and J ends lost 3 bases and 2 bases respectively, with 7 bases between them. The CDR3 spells CASSFQFNTEAFF. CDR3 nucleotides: TGTGCCAGCAGCTTCCAGTTTAACACTGAAGCTTTCTTT.

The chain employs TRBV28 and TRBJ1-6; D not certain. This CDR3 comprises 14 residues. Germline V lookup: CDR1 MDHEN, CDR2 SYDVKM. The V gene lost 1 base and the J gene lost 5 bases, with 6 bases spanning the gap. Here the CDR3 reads CASSLSTDNSPLHF. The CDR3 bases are TGTGCCAGCAGTTTATCGACGGATAATTCACCCCTCCACTTT. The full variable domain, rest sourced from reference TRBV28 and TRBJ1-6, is DVKVTQSSRYLVKRTGEKVFLECVQDMDHENMFWYRQDPGLGLRLIYFSYDVKMKEKGDIPEGYSVSREKKERFSLILESASTNQTSMYLCASSLSTDNSPLHFGNGTRLTVT.

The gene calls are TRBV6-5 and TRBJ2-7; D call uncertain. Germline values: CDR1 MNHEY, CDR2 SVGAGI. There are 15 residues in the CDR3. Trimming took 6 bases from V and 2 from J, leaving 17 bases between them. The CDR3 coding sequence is TGTGCCAGCAGCTCCCACACGGGTCCTCCCTACGAGCAGTACTTC. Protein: CASSSHTGPPYEQYF.

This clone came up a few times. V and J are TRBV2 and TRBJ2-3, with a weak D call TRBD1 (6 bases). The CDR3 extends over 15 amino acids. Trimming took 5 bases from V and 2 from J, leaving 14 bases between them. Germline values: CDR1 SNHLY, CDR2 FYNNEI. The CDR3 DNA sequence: TGTGCCAGCAGTCCTCCGACAGGATCCACAGATACGCAGTATTTT. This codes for CASSPPTGSTDTQYF.

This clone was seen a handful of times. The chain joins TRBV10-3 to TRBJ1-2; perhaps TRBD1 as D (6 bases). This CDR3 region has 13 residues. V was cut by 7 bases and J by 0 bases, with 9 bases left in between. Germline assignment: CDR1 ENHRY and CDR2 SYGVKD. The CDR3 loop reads CAINAGANYGYTF. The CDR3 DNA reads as TGTGCCATCAACGCAGGGGCTAACTATGGCTACACCTTC.

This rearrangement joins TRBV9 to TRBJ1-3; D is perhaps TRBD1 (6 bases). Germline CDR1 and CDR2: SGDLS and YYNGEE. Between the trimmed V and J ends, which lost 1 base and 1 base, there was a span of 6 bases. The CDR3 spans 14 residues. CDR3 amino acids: CASSVTGSGNTIYF. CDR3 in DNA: TGTGCCAGCAGCGTAACAGGGTCTGGAAACACCATATATTTT.

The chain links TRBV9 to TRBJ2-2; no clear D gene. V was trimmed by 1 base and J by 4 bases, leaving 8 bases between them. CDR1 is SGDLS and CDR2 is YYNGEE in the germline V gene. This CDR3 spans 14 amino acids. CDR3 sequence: CASSVTVGTGELFF. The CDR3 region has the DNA TGTGCCAGCAGCGTAACCGTGGGCACCGGGGAGCTGTTTTTT.

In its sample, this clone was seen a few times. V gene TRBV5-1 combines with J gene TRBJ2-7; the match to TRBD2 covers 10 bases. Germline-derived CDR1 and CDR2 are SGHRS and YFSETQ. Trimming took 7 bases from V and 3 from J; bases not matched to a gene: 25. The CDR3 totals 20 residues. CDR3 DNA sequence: TGCGCCAGCGCAACTACACCGGCGGACGTATTAGCGGGAGGCCGCTACGAGCAGTACTTC. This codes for CASATTPADVLAGGRYEQYF.

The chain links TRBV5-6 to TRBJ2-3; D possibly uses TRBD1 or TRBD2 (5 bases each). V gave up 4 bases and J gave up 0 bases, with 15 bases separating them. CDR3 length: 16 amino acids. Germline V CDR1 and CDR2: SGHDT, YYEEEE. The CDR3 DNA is TGTGCCAGCAGCCCCCGACAGCGGTCTAGCACAGATACGCAGTATTTT. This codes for CASSPRQRSSTDTQYF. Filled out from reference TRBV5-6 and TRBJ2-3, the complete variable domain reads DAGVTQSPTHLIKTRGQQVTLRCSPKSGHDTVSWYQQALGQGPQFIFQYYEEEERQRGNFPDRFSGHQFPNYSSELNVNALLLGDSALYLCASSPRQRSSTDTQYFGPGTRLTVL.